What follows describes a single TCR beta chain. The antigen remains undetermined. The source of the sample is a study of beta chain features in type 1 diabetes. Study-level background: Regarding age, gender and cell yields, patients proved similar to healthy donors. Study-level results: Sequencing the cDNA could make cells with high TCR expression show up more than they should.

Every bit of the isolated RNA underwent reverse transcription, so sequencing read expressed TCRB transcripts. Generated by immunoSEQ multiplex PCR, the TCRdb table keeps only in-frame clones and is missing some. Among hundreds of thousands of clones listed, 15% were seen once. Every donor provided one heparinised blood draw, which averaged about 116 mL. Populations obtained by sorting all exceeded 98% purity. Germline V gene sequence: CDR1 SGHRS, CDR2 YFSETQ. V lost 4 bases to trimming and J lost 1 base; unmatched junction nucleotides: 11. CDR3 size: 17 residues. This receptor was obtained from a man aged 18 to 30 in good health. This sequence joins TRBV5-1 and TRBJ2-4, with TRBD1 matching 7 bases. The sample was naive CD4+ T cells from blood. CDR3 region: CASSPRTGRGAKNIQYF. CDR3 bases: TGCGCCAGCAGCCCCCGGACAGGAAGAGGGGCCAAAAACATTCAGTACTTC.